This T cell receptor (beta chain) was profiled in a study of monozygotic twins with inflammatory bowel disease. Regarding the study as a whole: Especially with disease activity, IBD patients had fewer clonotypes in common with others than healthy twins did. Distinction of different T cell subtypes was not possible.

Germline assignment: CDR1 MNHEY and CDR2 SVGAGI. There are 13 residues in the CDR3. Using eight separate reactions per sample, the authors generated cDNA. TCRdb derives one entry per CDR3 protein from the 5' RACE reads, leaving out DNA. This table lists 300,000 to 400,000 distinct CDR3 sequences. With respect to this clonotype: What it recognizes is unknown.

The receptor comes from a human donor with ulcerative colitis or Crohn's disease, or a healthy co-twin of an affected twin (not recorded which). V gene TRBV6-5 combines with J gene TRBJ2-7. Sequencing was done on a sample of blood. The CDR3 spells CASSQASSYEQYF.